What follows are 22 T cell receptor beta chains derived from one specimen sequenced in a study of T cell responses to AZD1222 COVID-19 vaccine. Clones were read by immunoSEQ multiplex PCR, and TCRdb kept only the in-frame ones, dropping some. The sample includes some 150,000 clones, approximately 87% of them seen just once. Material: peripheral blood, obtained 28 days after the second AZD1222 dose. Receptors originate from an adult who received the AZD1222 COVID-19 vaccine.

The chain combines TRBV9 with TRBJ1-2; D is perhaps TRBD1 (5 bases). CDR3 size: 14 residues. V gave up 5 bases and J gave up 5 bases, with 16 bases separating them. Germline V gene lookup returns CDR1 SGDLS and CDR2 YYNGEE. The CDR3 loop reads CASRPDRKTYGYTF. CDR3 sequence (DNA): TGTGCCAGCAGACCCGACAGAAAGACGTATGGCTACACCTTC.

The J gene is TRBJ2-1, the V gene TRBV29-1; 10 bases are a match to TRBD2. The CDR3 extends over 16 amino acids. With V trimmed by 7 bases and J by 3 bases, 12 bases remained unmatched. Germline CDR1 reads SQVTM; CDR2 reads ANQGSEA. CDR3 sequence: CSDQTQRGGRYNEQFF. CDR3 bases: TGCAGCGACCAGACCCAGCGGGGGGGCCGCTACAATGAGCAGTTCTTC.

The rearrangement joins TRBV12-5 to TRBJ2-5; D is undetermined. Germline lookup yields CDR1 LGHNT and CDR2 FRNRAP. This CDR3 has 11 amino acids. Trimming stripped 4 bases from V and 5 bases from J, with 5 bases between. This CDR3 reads CASGSSETQYF. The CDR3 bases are TGTGCTAGTGGTTCCTCGGAGACCCAGTACTTC.

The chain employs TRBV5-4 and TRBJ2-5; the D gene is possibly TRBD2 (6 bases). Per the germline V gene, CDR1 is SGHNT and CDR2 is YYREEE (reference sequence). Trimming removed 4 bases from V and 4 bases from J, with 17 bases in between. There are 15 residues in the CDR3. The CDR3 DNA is TGTGCCAGCAGCCAGAGAGCCGGGGGTGGAGAGACCCAGTACTTC. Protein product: CASSQRAGGGETQYF.

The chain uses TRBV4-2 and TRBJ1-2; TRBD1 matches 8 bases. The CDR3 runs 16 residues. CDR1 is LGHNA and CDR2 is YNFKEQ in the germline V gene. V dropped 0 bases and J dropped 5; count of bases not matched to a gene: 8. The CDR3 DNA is TGTGCCAGCAGCCAAGAGAGGGCAGGGGGCAAGTATGGCTACACCTTC. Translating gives CASSQERAGGKYGYTF.

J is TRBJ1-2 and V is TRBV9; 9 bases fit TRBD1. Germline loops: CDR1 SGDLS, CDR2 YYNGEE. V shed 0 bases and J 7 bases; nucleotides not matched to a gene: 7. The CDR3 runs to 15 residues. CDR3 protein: CASSVGGQGATGYTF. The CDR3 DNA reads TGTGCCAGCAGCGTAGGGGGACAGGGCGCGACTGGCTACACCTTC.

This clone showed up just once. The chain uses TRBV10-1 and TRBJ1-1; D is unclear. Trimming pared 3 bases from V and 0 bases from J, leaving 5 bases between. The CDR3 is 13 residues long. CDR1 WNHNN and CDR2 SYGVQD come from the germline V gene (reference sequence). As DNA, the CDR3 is TGCGCCAGCAGTGACAGCATGAACACTGAAGCTTTCTTT. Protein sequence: CASSDSMNTEAFF.

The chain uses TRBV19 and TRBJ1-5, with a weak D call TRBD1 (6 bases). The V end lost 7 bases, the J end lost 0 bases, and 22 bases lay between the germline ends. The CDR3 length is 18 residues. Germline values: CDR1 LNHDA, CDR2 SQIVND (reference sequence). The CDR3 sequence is CASTPRTAVEYSNQPQHF. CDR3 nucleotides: TGTGCCAGTACCCCAAGGACAGCCGTGGAATATAGCAATCAGCCCCAGCATTTT.

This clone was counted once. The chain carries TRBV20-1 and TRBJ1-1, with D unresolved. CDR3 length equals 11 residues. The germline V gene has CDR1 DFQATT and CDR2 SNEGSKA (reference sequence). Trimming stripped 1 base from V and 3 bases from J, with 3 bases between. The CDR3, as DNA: TGCAGTGCTAGAGTACACACTGAAGCTTTCTTT. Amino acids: CSARVHTEAFF.

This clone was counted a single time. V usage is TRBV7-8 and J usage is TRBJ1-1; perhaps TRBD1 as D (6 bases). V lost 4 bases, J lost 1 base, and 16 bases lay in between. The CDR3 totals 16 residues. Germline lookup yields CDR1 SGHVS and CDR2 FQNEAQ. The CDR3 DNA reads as TGTGCCAGCAGCTCTTCACAGGGCCCTCCGAACACTGAAGCTTTCTTT. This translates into CASSSSQGPPNTEAFF.

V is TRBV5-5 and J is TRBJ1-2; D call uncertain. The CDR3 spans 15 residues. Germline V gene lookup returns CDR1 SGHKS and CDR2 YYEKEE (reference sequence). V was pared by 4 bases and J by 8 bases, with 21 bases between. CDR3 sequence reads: CASSPRAWALGGYTF. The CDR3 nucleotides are TGTGCCAGCAGCCCGAGGGCCTGGGCTTTAGGCGGCTACACCTTC.

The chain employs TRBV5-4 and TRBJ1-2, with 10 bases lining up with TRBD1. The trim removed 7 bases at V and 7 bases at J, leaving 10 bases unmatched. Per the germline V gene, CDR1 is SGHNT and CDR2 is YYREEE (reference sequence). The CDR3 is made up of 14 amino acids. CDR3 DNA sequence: TGTGCCAGCGGACCGGGACAGGGGTTAAGTGGCTACACCTTC. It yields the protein CASGPGQGLSGYTF.

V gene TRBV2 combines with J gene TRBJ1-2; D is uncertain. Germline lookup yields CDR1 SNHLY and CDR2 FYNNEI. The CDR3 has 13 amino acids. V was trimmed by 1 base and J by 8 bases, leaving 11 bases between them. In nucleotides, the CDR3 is TGTGCCAGCAGTGAAGAAGGGTGGGGAGGCTACACCTTC. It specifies CASSEEGWGGYTF.

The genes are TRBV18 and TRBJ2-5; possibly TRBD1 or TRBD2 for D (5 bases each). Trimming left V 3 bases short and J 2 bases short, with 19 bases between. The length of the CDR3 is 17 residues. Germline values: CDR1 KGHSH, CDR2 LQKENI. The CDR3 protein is CASSPGVGTRYQETQYF. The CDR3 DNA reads TGTGCCAGCTCACCGGGGGTCGGCACGCGGTATCAAGAGACCCAGTACTTC.

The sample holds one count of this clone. In nucleotides, the CDR3 is TGCGCCAGCAGCTTGGAGGCCAGGGTCGATAGTTACACCTTC. Residues: CASSLEARVDSYTF. The V gene is TRBV5-1, the J gene TRBJ1-2, with D possibly matching TRBD1 (5 bases). Deletions cut 0 bases from V and 11 bases from J, with 17 bases between. The CDR3 totals 14 residues. CDR1 SGHRS and CDR2 YFSETQ come from the germline V gene.

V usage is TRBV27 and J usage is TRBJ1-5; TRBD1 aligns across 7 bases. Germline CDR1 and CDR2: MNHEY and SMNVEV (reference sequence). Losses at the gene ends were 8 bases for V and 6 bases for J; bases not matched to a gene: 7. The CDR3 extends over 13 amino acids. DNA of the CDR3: TGTGCCAGCGCATTAGGGGGCGGTCAGCCCCAGCATTTT. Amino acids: CASALGGGQPQHF.

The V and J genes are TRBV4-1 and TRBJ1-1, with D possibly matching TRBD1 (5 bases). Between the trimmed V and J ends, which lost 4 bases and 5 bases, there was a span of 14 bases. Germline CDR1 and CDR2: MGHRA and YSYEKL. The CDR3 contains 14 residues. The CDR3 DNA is TGCGCCAGCAGCCTACAAACCTGGGGGACTGAAGCTTTCTTT. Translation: CASSLQTWGTEAFF.

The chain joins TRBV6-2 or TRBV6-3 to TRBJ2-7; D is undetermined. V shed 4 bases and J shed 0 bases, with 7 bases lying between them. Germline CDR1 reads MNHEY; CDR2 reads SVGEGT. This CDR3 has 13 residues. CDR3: CASSFDNSYEQYF. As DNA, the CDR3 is TGTGCCAGCAGTTTTGACAACTCCTACGAGCAGTACTTC.

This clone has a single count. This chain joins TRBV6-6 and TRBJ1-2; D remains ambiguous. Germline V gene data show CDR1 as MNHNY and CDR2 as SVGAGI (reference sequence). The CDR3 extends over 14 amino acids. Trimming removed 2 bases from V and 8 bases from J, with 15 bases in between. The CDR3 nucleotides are TGTGCCAGCAGTTACAACTCCGTTCTAGAGGGCTACACCTTC. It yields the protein CASSYNSVLEGYTF.

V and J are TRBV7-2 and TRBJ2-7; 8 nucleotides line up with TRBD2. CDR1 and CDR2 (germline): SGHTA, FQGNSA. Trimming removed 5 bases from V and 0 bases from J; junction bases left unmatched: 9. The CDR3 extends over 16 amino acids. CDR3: CASSESGGGSSYEQYF. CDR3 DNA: TGTGCCAGCAGCGAATCGGGAGGGGGAAGCTCCTACGAGCAGTACTTC.

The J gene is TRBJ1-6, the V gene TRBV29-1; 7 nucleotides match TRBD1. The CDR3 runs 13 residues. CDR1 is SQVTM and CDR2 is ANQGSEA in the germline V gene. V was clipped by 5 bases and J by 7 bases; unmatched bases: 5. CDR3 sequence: CSVSEGANSPLHF. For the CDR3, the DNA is TGCAGCGTTAGTGAGGGGGCAAATTCACCCCTCCACTTT.

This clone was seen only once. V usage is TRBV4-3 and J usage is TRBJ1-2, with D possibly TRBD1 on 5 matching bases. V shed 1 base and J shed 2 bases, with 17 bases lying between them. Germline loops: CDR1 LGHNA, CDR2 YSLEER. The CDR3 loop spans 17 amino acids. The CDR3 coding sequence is TGCGCCAGCAGCCAAGCACTGCCATTTCAGGGAAACTATGGCTACACCTTC. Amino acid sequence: CASSQALPFQGNYGYTF.